These 5 T cell receptor beta chains share one sample of origin, sequenced in a study of graft-versus-host responses after intestinal transplantation. Once graft tissue had been processed, intraepithelial and lamina propria lymphocytes were released. Clones were sequenced by immunoSEQ multiplex PCR, and TCRdb holds only the in-frame ones, with some missing. The sample has thousands of clones, 68% seen once. This sample comprised ileum tissue, obtained around 8 weeks after transplant. The receptors derive from a human patient who received an intestinal transplant, so some T cells may come from the graft donor.

The chain joins TRBV6-5 to TRBJ1-6, with 8 bases aligning to TRBD1. The CDR3 runs 14 residues. The germline CDR1 and CDR2 sequences are MNHEY and SVGAGI. V lost 6 bases, J lost 6 bases, and 4 bases stayed unmatched. The CDR3 DNA reads TGTGCCAGCAGGAAGCAGGGGGCTAATTCACCCCTCCACTTT. Translating gives CASRKQGANSPLHF.

CDR3 sequence reads: CASSLGGGLVEQYV. CDR3 sequence (DNA): TGTGCCAGCAGCTTAGGTGGGGGCCTGGTTGAGCAGTACGTC. The chain carries TRBV7-2 and TRBJ2-7; D may be TRBD1 (6 bases). Trimming cost V 1 base and J 7 bases, with 14 bases left between them. CDR3 size: 14 residues. CDR1 SGHTA and CDR2 FQGNSA come from the germline V gene.

This clone was seen only a few times. The CDR3 sequence is CASSPPVTDTQYF. The CDR3 DNA reads as TGTGCCAGCAGTCCCCCGGTAACAGATACGCAGTATTTT. The rearrangement links TRBV7-2 to TRBJ2-3; D remains unclear. This CDR3 region has 13 residues. Trimming stripped 6 bases from V and 3 bases from J, with 10 bases between. Per the germline V gene, CDR1 is SGHTA and CDR2 is FQGNSA. Complete variable domain (other parts from reference TRBV7-2 and TRBJ2-3): GAGVSQSPSNKVTEKGKDVELRCDPISGHTALYWYRQSLGQGLEFLIYFQGNSAPDKSGLPSDRFSAERTGGSVSTLTIQRTQQEDSAVYLCASSPPVTDTQYFGPGTRLTVL.

The chain uses TRBV7-8 and TRBJ1-2; no clear D. This CDR3 has 13 amino acids. The germline gives CDR1 SGHVS, CDR2 FQNEAQ. V was shortened by 2 bases and J by 7 bases, with 11 bases between the two germline ends. CDR3 in amino acids: CASSLPLGRGYTF. DNA for the CDR3: TGTGCCAGCAGCTTACCGTTGGGCCGTGGCTACACCTTC.

The chain joins TRBV6-1 to TRBJ1-5; 7 bases line up with TRBD1. V trimming: 7 bases; J trimming: 4 bases; junction bases outside the gene matches: 10. This CDR3 is 15 amino acids long. Germline assignment: CDR1 MNHNS and CDR2 SASEGT. The CDR3 sequence is CASIPNRGSNQPQHF. For the CDR3, the DNA is TGTGCCAGCATTCCGAACAGGGGATCGAATCAGCCCCAGCATTTT.